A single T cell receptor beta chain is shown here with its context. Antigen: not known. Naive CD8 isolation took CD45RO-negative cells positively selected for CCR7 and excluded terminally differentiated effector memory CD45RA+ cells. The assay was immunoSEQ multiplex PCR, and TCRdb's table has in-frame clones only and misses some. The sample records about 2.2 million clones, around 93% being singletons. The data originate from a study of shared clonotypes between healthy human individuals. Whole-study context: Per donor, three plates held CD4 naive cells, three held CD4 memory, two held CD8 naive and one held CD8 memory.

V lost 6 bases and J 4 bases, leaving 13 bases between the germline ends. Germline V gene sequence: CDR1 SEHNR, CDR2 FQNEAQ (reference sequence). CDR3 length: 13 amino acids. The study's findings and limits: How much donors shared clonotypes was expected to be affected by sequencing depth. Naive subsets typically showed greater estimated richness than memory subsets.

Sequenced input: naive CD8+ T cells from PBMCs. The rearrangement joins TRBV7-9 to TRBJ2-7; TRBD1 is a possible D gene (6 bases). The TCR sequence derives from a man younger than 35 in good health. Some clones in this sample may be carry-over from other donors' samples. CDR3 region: CASSRDRSYEQYF. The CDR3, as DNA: TGTGCCAGCAGTCGTGACAGGAGTTACGAGCAGTACTTC.